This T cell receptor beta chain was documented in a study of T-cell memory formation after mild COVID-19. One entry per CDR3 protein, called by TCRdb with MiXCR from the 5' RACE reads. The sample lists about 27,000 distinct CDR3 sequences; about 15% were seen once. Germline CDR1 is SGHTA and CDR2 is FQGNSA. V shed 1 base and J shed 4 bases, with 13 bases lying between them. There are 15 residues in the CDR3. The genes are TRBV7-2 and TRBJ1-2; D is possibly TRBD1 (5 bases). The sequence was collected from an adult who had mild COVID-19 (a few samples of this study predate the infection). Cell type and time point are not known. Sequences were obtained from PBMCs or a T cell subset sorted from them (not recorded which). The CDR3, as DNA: TGTGCCAGCAGCTTAGGACAGCCGCCTCCCTATGGCTACACCTTC. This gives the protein CASSLGQPPPYGYTF.